These 20 T cell receptor beta chains were sequenced from one sample in a study of OX40 agonist ivuxolimab in advanced cancers. TCRdb's table, derived via immunoSEQ multiplex PCR, lists solely in-frame clones and lacks some. The sample has 43,000 or so clones, 90% seen once; the top ten hold around 6.2%. This specimen consisted of CD4+ or CD8+ T cells sorted from blood, obtained in a trial of the OX40 agonist ivuxolimab. The receptors here all came from an adult with an advanced solid tumor such as melanoma, head and neck, liver or kidney cancer.

The chain is built from TRBV27 and TRBJ2-7; the match to TRBD1 covers 8 bases. V dropped 7 bases and J dropped 2; count of bases not matched to a gene: 4. The CDR3 loop spans 13 amino acids. Per the germline V gene, CDR1 is MNHEY and CDR2 is SMNVEV (reference sequence). The CDR3 protein is CASKTGATYEQYF. DNA for the CDR3: TGTGCCAGCAAGACAGGGGCCACCTACGAGCAGTACTTC.

The chain recombines TRBV28 with TRBJ2-7; TRBD1 might be the D (7 bases). V shed 6 bases and J shed 2 bases, with 17 bases lying between them. CDR1 MDHEN and CDR2 SYDVKM come from the germline V gene. This CDR3 has 15 amino acids. The CDR3 bases are TGTGCCAGCAGAGAGACAGGGAGGACTACCTACGAGCAGTACTTC. It codes for CASRETGRTTYEQYF.

The chain has TRBV5-1 and TRBJ2-7; 12 nucleotides align to TRBD2. Germline V gene data show CDR1 as SGHRS and CDR2 as YFSETQ. Trimming removed 5 bases from V and 2 bases from J; junction bases left unmatched: 8. The length of the CDR3 is 16 residues. This chain's CDR3 is CASSPRTSGATYEQYF. CDR3 coding DNA: TGCGCCAGCAGTCCGAGGACTAGCGGGGCCACCTACGAGCAGTACTTC.

The gene calls are TRBV2 and TRBJ2-5, with TRBD2 matching 8 bases. CDR1 is SNHLY, CDR2 FYNNEI, per germline. The CDR3 consists of 13 residues. CDR3 loop: CSTTREVGETQYF. The CDR3 DNA reads TGTTCTACGACGCGGGAGGTTGGTGAGACCCAGTACTTC.

The J gene is TRBJ2-3, the V gene TRBV6-5, with 10 positions matching TRBD2. Trimming at V came to 7 bases and at J to 7 bases, leaving 11 bases not matched to a gene. The CDR3 contains 15 residues. Germline loops: CDR1 MNHEY, CDR2 SVGAGI. This chain's CDR3 is CASIAPSGRGNTQYF. CDR3 bases: TGTGCCAGCATAGCCCCTAGCGGGAGAGGGAATACGCAGTATTTT.

The V gene is TRBV2, the J gene TRBJ1-1; D is ambiguous. Looked up from germline, CDR1 is SNHLY and CDR2 is FYNNEI. Trimming took 6 bases from V and 4 from J, leaving 9 bases between them. This CDR3 is built from 12 residues. The chain's CDR3 is CASRLSGTEAFF. CDR3 coding DNA: TGTGCCAGCAGGCTTTCGGGCACTGAAGCTTTCTTT.

A remark on this clone: The same CDR3 also results from other DNA sequences found in this sample. The V gene is TRBV29-1, the J gene TRBJ1-5; TRBD1 might be the D (5 bases). The CDR3 has 13 amino acids. The germline CDR1 and CDR2 sequences are SQVTM and ANQGSEA. V dropped 6 bases and J dropped 7 bases, with 16 bases sitting between them. CDR3 loop: CSVLGGWGQPQHF. DNA of the CDR3: TGCAGCGTCCTGGGGGGGTGGGGGCAGCCCCAGCATTTT.

V is TRBV14 and J is TRBJ2-7; the D is unclear. The germline gives CDR1 SGHDN, CDR2 FVKESK. The CDR3 runs to 14 residues. V was clipped by 5 bases and J by 6 bases, with 17 bases between them. CDR3 nucleotide sequence: TGTGCCAGCAGCTTCCTGACGTTTCCCCCCGAGCAGTACTTC. This codes for CASSFLTFPPEQYF. Using reference TRBV14 and TRBJ2-7 for the parts outside the CDR3, the full variable domain is EAGVTQFPSHSVIEKGQTVTLRCDPISGHDNLYWYRRVMGKEIKFLLHFVKESKQDESGMPNNRFLAERTGGTYSTLKVQPAELEDSGVYFCASSFLTFPPEQYFGPGTRLTVT.

The chain joins TRBV5-1 to TRBJ2-7, with unresolved D. In germline, CDR1 is SGHRS, CDR2 YFSETQ. This CDR3 is 14 amino acids long. V gave up 3 bases and J gave up 4 bases, with 14 bases separating them. CDR3 sequence (DNA): TGCGCCAGCAGCTCACAAGTAACGAAATACGAGCAGTACTTC. It specifies CASSSQVTKYEQYF. The variable domain in full, completed from reference TRBV5-1 and TRBJ2-7, reads KAGVTQTPRYLIKTRGQQVTLSCSPISGHRSVSWYQQTPGQGLQFLFEYFSETQRNKGNFPGRFSGRQFSNSRSEMNVSTLELGDSALYLCASSSQVTKYEQYFGPGTRLTVT.

The CDR3 DNA follows: TGTGCCAGCTCACGTACTGGGAGCTCCTACAATGAGCAGTTCTTC. Its protein product is CASSRTGSSYNEQFF. The rearrangement joins TRBV18 to TRBJ2-1; D possibly corresponds to TRBD2 (5 bases). Germline V gene lookup returns CDR1 KGHSH and CDR2 LQKENI. The CDR3 has 15 amino acids. Trimming shortened V by 4 bases and J by 0 bases, and 10 bases separated the two germline ends.

V usage is TRBV5-5 and J usage is TRBJ2-7; D not resolved. V was pared by 1 base and J by 2 bases, with 7 bases between. This CDR3 comprises 13 residues. Germline CDR1 and CDR2: SGHKS and YYEKEE (reference sequence). The CDR3 sequence: CASSLNPTYEQYF. The CDR3 bases are TGTGCCAGCAGCTTGAACCCCACCTACGAGCAGTACTTC.

The chain combines TRBV29-1 with TRBJ2-1; no reliable D call. Germline V gene lookup returns CDR1 SQVTM and CDR2 ANQGSEA. This CDR3 spans 12 amino acids. V lost 5 bases, J lost 2 bases, and 7 bases lay in between. For the CDR3, the DNA is TGCAGCGTTTCGAGCACCTACAATGAGCAGTTCTTC. Amino acids: CSVSSTYNEQFF.

This clone was counted a single time. This chain joins TRBV19 and TRBJ2-3, with D unresolved. Trimming removed 4 bases at V and 5 bases at J, with 10 bases between. CDR1 LNHDA and CDR2 SQIVND come from the germline V gene (reference sequence). CDR3 length equals 13 residues. The CDR3 DNA follows: TGTGCCAGTAGTAGAACTGGGCTAGATACGCAGTATTTT. Protein sequence: CASSRTGLDTQYF. The whole variable domain, filled in from reference TRBV19 and TRBJ2-3, reads DGGITQSPKYLFRKEGQNVTLSCEQNLNHDAMYWYRQDPGQGLRLIYYSQIVNDFQKGDIAEGYSVSREKKESFPLTVTSAQKNPTAFYLCASSRTGLDTQYFGPGTRLTVL.

J is TRBJ2-7 and V is TRBV5-1, with D perhaps TRBD2 (5 bases). Germline CDR1 SGHRS, CDR2 YFSETQ. Trimming took 2 bases from V and 1 from J, leaving 13 bases between them. The length of the CDR3 is 15 residues. As DNA, the CDR3 is TGCGCCAGCAGCTTCCATGGATCGGGGTCCTACGAGCAGTACTTC. This sequence encodes CASSFHGSGSYEQYF.

The chain combines TRBV19 with TRBJ2-6, with D hard to call. Trimming removed 3 bases at V and 10 bases at J, with 4 bases between. There are 11 residues in the CDR3. Per germline, CDR1 LNHDA and CDR2 SQIVND (reference sequence). CDR3 sequence: CASSIENVLTF. The DNA of the CDR3 is TGTGCCAGTAGTATTGAGAACGTCCTGACTTTC. The full variable domain, rest sourced from reference TRBV19 and TRBJ2-6, is DGGITQSPKYLFRKEGQNVTLSCEQNLNHDAMYWYRQDPGQGLRLIYYSQIVNDFQKGDIAEGYSVSREKKESFPLTVTSAQKNPTAFYLCASSIENVLTFGAGSRLTVL.

The genes are TRBV18 and TRBJ2-1, with 14 bases aligning to TRBD2. Germline CDR1 is KGHSH and CDR2 is LQKENI. V lost 3 bases and J lost 5; bases outside the gene matches: 3. CDR3 size: 16 residues. CDR3 sequence reads: CASSPGTSGRDNEQFF. CDR3 DNA: TGTGCCAGCTCACCCGGGACTAGCGGGAGAGACAATGAGCAGTTCTTC.

The J gene is TRBJ2-5, the V gene TRBV19, with D uncertain. This CDR3 comprises 15 residues. The V end lost 1 base, the J end lost 4 bases, and 13 bases lay between the germline ends. CDR1 and CDR2 (germline): LNHDA, SQIVND (reference sequence). In DNA form, the CDR3 reads TGTGCCAGTAGTATAGCTAAGGGTAGTAGAGAGACCCAGTACTTC. Protein: CASSIAKGSRETQYF.

The V gene is TRBV2, the J gene TRBJ2-5; D gene unclear. V was trimmed by 3 bases and J by 1 base, leaving 9 bases between them. CDR3 length equals 14 residues. CDR1 is SNHLY and CDR2 is FYNNEI in the germline V gene. This CDR3 is CASSDAVIQETQYF. The CDR3 DNA sequence: TGTGCCAGCAGTGATGCGGTCATCCAAGAGACCCAGTACTTC.

The V call is TRBV5-5, the J call TRBJ1-3; D not resolved. Germline values: CDR1 SGHKS, CDR2 YYEKEE (reference sequence). The CDR3 is 16 amino acids. Trimming left V 4 bases short and J 3 bases short, with 17 bases between. The CDR3 DNA reads TGTGCCAGCAGCCACGACCCGACCCCCAATGGAAACACCATATATTTT. Translated: CASSHDPTPNGNTIYF.

V gene TRBV29-1 combines with J gene TRBJ2-1, with 8 bases lining up with TRBD2. CDR3 length: 14 amino acids. In germline, CDR1 is SQVTM, CDR2 ANQGSEA. With 8 bases clipped from V and 5 bases from J, the junction kept 11 bases outside the gene matches. Here the CDR3 DNA reads TGCAGCATTGGAAGGGGTAGCGGGAACAATGAGCAGTTCTTC. This encodes CSIGRGSGNNEQFF.